The rows below give T cell receptor beta chains drawn from one sample of a study of Ad26.COV2.S vaccination and SARS-CoV-2 variants. Here immunoSEQ multiplex PCR was the method, and the copy in TCRdb shows in-frame clones only, minus some. The repertoire holds around 400,000 clones, with approximately 90% as singletons. Sequencing used peripheral blood, obtained in a trial of Ad26.COV2.S vaccine versus placebo. The receptors originated from a person aged 18 to 65 who received the Ad26.COV2.S COVID-19 vaccine or a placebo. Each CDR3 is given with its conserved first and last residue. The order of the fields is J gene, V gene, clone size, CDR3 protein. Only part of the rows carry a size: once, few, many, or a class if the clone is expanded.

j_call: TRBJ2-3
v_call: TRBV24-1
clone_size: once
cdr3_aa: CATRGVVTDTQYF

j_call: TRBJ1-2
v_call: TRBV20-1
clone_size: NA
cdr3_aa: CSAVTDFYTF

j_call: TRBJ2-2
v_call: TRBV11-1
clone_size: NA
cdr3_aa: CASTLDRGNTGELFF

j_call: TRBJ2-1
v_call: TRBV18
clone_size: NA
cdr3_aa: CASSPPGGDEQFF

j_call: TRBJ1-5
v_call: TRBV30
clone_size: NA
cdr3_aa: CAWSTLAQPQHF

j_call: TRBJ2-5
v_call: TRBV2
clone_size: once
cdr3_aa: CASSQTRQGAETQYF

j_call: TRBJ2-1
v_call: TRBV7-3
clone_size: NA
cdr3_aa: CASSQTSGRYNEQFF

j_call: TRBJ2-1
v_call: TRBV15
clone_size: NA
cdr3_aa: CATSRERLSEQFF

j_call: TRBJ2-5
v_call: TRBV28
clone_size: NA
cdr3_aa: CASNPGTLQETQYF

j_call: TRBJ2-2
v_call: TRBV3-1/TRBV3-2
clone_size: NA
cdr3_aa: CASSPVGGGGELFF

j_call: TRBJ2-3
v_call: TRBV6-5
clone_size: NA
cdr3_aa: CASSYPLAGGTDTQYF

j_call: TRBJ2-1
v_call: TRBV29-1
clone_size: NA
cdr3_aa: CSVGGTGYNEQFF

j_call: TRBJ2-1
v_call: TRBV9
clone_size: once
cdr3_aa: CASSAGFGFHNEQFF

j_call: TRBJ2-1
v_call: TRBV7-9
clone_size: many
cdr3_aa: CASSYPQRGSSYNEQFF

j_call: TRBJ2-7
v_call: TRBV6-5
clone_size: NA
cdr3_aa: CASSSVAGGIYEQYF

j_call: TRBJ2-2
v_call: TRBV9
clone_size: NA
cdr3_aa: CASSAGLAANTGELFF

j_call: TRBJ1-4
v_call: TRBV5-6
clone_size: NA
cdr3_aa: CASSPWQGSEKLFF

j_call: TRBJ2-7
v_call: TRBV6-5
clone_size: NA
cdr3_aa: CASRPGQSYEQYF

j_call: TRBJ2-7
v_call: TRBV4-1
clone_size: NA
cdr3_aa: CASSHASGLVSEQYF

j_call: TRBJ2-1
v_call: TRBV3-1/TRBV3-2
clone_size: NA
cdr3_aa: CASSQRGGSSNEQFF

j_call: TRBJ1-1
v_call: TRBV19
clone_size: NA
cdr3_aa: CASSIGELRNTEAFF

j_call: TRBJ2-1
v_call: TRBV18
clone_size: once
cdr3_aa: CASSPNLAGISYNEQFF

j_call: TRBJ2-7
v_call: TRBV24-1
clone_size: NA
cdr3_aa: CATSALATSGSYEQYF

j_call: TRBJ2-5
v_call: TRBV19
clone_size: NA
cdr3_aa: CASSMRGVGETQYF

j_call: TRBJ1-2
v_call: TRBV19
clone_size: NA
cdr3_aa: CASRGTGNYGYTF

j_call: TRBJ1-1
v_call: TRBV5-5
clone_size: NA
cdr3_aa: CASSLGVANTEAFF

j_call: TRBJ2-7
v_call: TRBV28
clone_size: once
cdr3_aa: CASSTGTGVGEQYF

j_call: TRBJ1-2
v_call: TRBV18
clone_size: NA
cdr3_aa: CASSPAQTRGYTF

j_call: TRBJ2-7
v_call: TRBV6-5
clone_size: NA
cdr3_aa: CASSFSGAYEQYF

j_call: TRBJ1-1
v_call: TRBV6-2/TRBV6-3
clone_size: few
cdr3_aa: CASSFPGILGTEAFF

j_call: TRBJ2-7
v_call: TRBV30
clone_size: NA
cdr3_aa: CAWSVPQNRGPEQYF

j_call: TRBJ2-5
v_call: TRBV11-2
clone_size: NA
cdr3_aa: CASSRYKAQETQYF